Here is one TCR beta chain with its context. Trimming at V came to 6 bases and at J to 13 bases, leaving 14 bases not matched to a gene. There are 13 residues in the CDR3. Looked up from germline, CDR1 is DFQATT and CDR2 is SNEGSKA (reference sequence). The data are from a study of regulatory T cells in long-lasting Graves disease. Time point reported: newly diagnosed GD, antithyroid drugs for less than 3 months. There was RNA extracted from PBMCs, and the TCR library was made from it. In building TCR beta libraries, iRepertoire HTBI primers were used together with Arm-PCR of CDR3 regions. Authors' analysis steps: The identification of 62 TRBV and roughly 14 TRBJ segments was made across samples. Via MiXCR, TCRdb re-called the multiplex PCR reads, giving one row per CDR3 protein. It is TCRdb's table, rather than the study itself, that gives the V and J calls and clone size. The sample lists about 220,000 distinct CDR3 sequences, approximately 19% occurring once.

This sample was also put to use in a study of T cells in Graves' hyperthyroidism and ophthalmopathy. As that report states: Stable hyperthyroidism was separated from ophthalmopathy by a model based on 13 V-J features.

Here the sequenced sample was peripheral blood mononuclear cells (PBMCs), taken at new diagnosis, from a patient treated with antithyroid drugs. This receptor was obtained from a young woman with Graves disease. The chain combines TRBV20-1 with TRBJ2-4; 8 positions match TRBD1. CDR3 region: CSASLAGTGGQYF. The CDR3, as DNA: TGCAGTGCCAGTCTCGCCGGGACAGGAGGGCAGTACTTC.